Shown below are 32 T cell receptor beta chains from a single sample sequenced in a study of blood T cell repertoires in COVID-19. Only in-frame clones appear in the TCRdb table, and some are missing; sequencing was by immunoSEQ multiplex PCR. Here the sample spans 400,000 or so clones, about 89% being singletons. Source material: peripheral blood. These receptors came from a woman in her thirties or forties with COVID-19, enrolled during active disease.

This clone has just a few counts. The genes are TRBV6-5 and TRBJ2-7; 12 nucleotides line up with TRBD2. The junction had 7 bases not matched to a gene; V was cut back by 2 bases and J by 5 bases. This CDR3 region has 16 residues. Germline CDR1 is MNHEY and CDR2 is SVGAGI. For the CDR3, the DNA is TGTGCCAGCAGTTACCACCTAGCGGGAGGGCTGGACGAGCAGTACTTC. Its translation: CASSYHLAGGLDEQYF.

This clone was observed a single time. This chain joins TRBV5-1 and TRBJ1-2; D might be TRBD1 (5 bases). CDR1 and CDR2 from the germline V gene are SGHRS and YFSETQ. The CDR3 length is 14 residues. V was clipped by 7 bases and J by 4 bases, with 17 bases between them. DNA for the CDR3: TGCGCCAGCCGACAAACGACAGACTTCTATGGCTACACCTTC. This translates into CASRQTTDFYGYTF.

The chain is built from TRBV13 and TRBJ2-5; 7 bases line up with TRBD1. Germline CDR1 reads PRHDT; CDR2 reads FYEKMQ (reference sequence). There are 15 residues in the CDR3. The junction had 4 bases not matched to a gene; V was cut back by 3 bases and J by 0 bases. The CDR3 region is CASSFTTGDQETQYF. Written as DNA, the CDR3 is TGTGCCAGCAGCTTCACTACAGGGGACCAAGAGACCCAGTACTTC.

The chain is built from TRBV9 and TRBJ1-3, with TRBD1 matching over 8 bases. The ends lost 4 bases at V and 4 bases at J; junction bases unmatched: 7. This CDR3 is built from 15 residues. CDR1 is SGDLS and CDR2 is YYNGEE in the germline V gene. For the CDR3, the DNA is TGTGCCAGCAGCACGACAGGGGTCGACGGAAACACCATATATTTT. This encodes CASSTTGVDGNTIYF.

A note on this clone: This specimen includes other DNA sequences encoding the same CDR3. The chain has TRBV6-4 and TRBJ1-5, with a weak D call TRBD1 (6 bases). The germline V and J ends were trimmed by 3 bases and 7 bases, with 10 bases remaining between them. Germline CDR1 is MRHNA and CDR2 is SNTAGT. The CDR3 length is 13 residues. CDR3 sequence: CASSEQGGQPQHF. Here the CDR3 DNA reads TGTGCCAGCAGTGAACAGGGAGGGCAGCCCCAGCATTTT.

The DNA for the CDR3 is TGTGCCAGTAGTATAACAGGGGTGGACGAGCAGTACTTC. It yields the protein CASSITGVDEQYF. The chain recombines TRBV19 with TRBJ2-7; 7 nucleotides agree with TRBD1. V lost 2 bases to trimming and J lost 5 bases; unmatched junction nucleotides: 3. The CDR3 contains 13 residues. The V gene's germline CDR1 is LNHDA and CDR2 SQIVND (reference sequence).

V and J are TRBV28 and TRBJ2-1; D remains unclear. V was cut by 4 bases and J by 6 bases, with 4 bases left in between. This CDR3 has 11 amino acids. The germline gives CDR1 MDHEN, CDR2 SYDVKM. CDR3 coding DNA: TGTGCCAGCAGTTGGGCCAATGAGCAGTTCTTC. It translates to CASSWANEQFF.

The V gene is TRBV12-3 or TRBV12-4, the J gene TRBJ2-5; D is uncertain. Trimming took off 7 bases at V and 8 bases at J, with 17 bases between the two ends. The CDR3 totals 13 residues. Here the CDR3 DNA reads TGTGCCAGCAACCCGAATGGGCAAACCACCCAGTACTTC. This encodes CASNPNGQTTQYF.

V is TRBV27 and J is TRBJ2-3; D might be TRBD1 (7 bases). The V end was cut by 6 bases, the J end by 2 bases, with 12 bases between. Germline V lookup: CDR1 MNHEY, CDR2 SMNVEV (reference sequence). This CDR3 spans 14 amino acids. This CDR3 reads CASREGASTDTQYF. The CDR3 coding sequence is TGTGCCAGCAGGGAGGGGGCCTCCACAGATACGCAGTATTTT.

CDR3 sequence: CASSYESRSGNTIYF. CDR3 nucleotide sequence: TGTGCCAGCAGTTACGAGTCCCGCTCTGGAAACACCATATATTTT. The chain links TRBV6-5 to TRBJ1-3; D unresolved. Between the trimmed V and J ends, which lost 2 bases and 0 bases, there was a span of 8 bases. This CDR3 is built from 15 residues. Per the germline V gene, CDR1 is MNHEY and CDR2 is SVGAGI.

The rearrangement joins TRBV3-1 (or the pseudogene TRBV3-2) to TRBJ1-1, with D hard to call. In germline, CDR1 is LGHDT, CDR2 YNNKEL (reference sequence). The CDR3 is made up of 13 amino acids. Trimming took 6 bases from V and 5 from J, leaving 13 bases between them. CDR3 sequence reads: CASRSTPGTEAFF. Here the CDR3 DNA reads TGTGCCAGCAGGTCGACCCCGGGGACTGAAGCTTTCTTT.

The sample holds a few counts of this clone. The V call is TRBV7-9, the J call TRBJ2-7, with a weak D call TRBD1 (6 bases). CDR1 is SEHNR, CDR2 FQNEAQ, per germline (reference sequence). This CDR3 has 15 amino acids. Trimming shortened V by 3 bases and J by 2 bases, and 14 bases separated the two germline ends. The CDR3 region is CASSFRAGVAYEQYF. The CDR3 DNA reads as TGTGCCAGCAGCTTTCGCGCAGGGGTAGCCTACGAGCAGTACTTC.

Turning to this clone: This same CDR3 is encoded by further DNA sequences in the sample. The chain has TRBV9 and TRBJ1-3; no clear D. Trimming removed 3 bases from V and 0 bases from J, with 10 bases in between. The germline gives CDR1 SGDLS, CDR2 YYNGEE. The CDR3 has 15 amino acids. CDR3 sequence reads: CASSAGGVSGNTIYF. The CDR3 bases are TGTGCCAGCAGCGCCGGCGGGGTCTCTGGAAACACCATATATTTT.

The chain is built from TRBV19 and TRBJ2-7; TRBD1 aligns across 8 bases. V shed 8 bases, J shed 2 bases, and the junction held 2 bases outside the gene matches. Looked up from germline, CDR1 is LNHDA and CDR2 is SQIVND (reference sequence). This CDR3 spans 12 amino acids. CDR3 residues: CASATGAYEQYF. The CDR3 region has the DNA TGTGCCAGTGCGACAGGGGCCTACGAGCAGTACTTC.

In regard to this clone: Other DNA sequences from this sample encode an identical CDR3 as well. The gene calls are TRBV7-9 and TRBJ2-7; possibly TRBD1 for D (5 bases). Trimming removed 4 bases from V and 4 bases from J, with 11 bases in between. Germline-derived CDR1 and CDR2 are SEHNR and FQNEAQ (reference sequence). The CDR3 covers 13 residues. The CDR3: CASSSARGYEQYF. The CDR3 DNA reads TGTGCCAGCAGCTCCGCTAGGGGATACGAGCAGTACTTC. The full variable domain, rest sourced from reference TRBV7-9 and TRBJ2-7, is DTGVSQNPRHKITKRGQNVTFRCDPISEHNRLYWYRQTLGQGPEFLTYFQNEAQLEKSRLLSDRFSAERPKGSFSTLEIQRTEQGDSAMYLCASSSARGYEQYFGPGTRLTVT.

V and J are TRBV5-1 and TRBJ1-2; TRBD1 matches 7 bases. CDR3 length: 17 amino acids. J gave up 6 bases and V 4 bases, and 18 bases lay outside the gene matches. Germline-derived CDR1 and CDR2 are SGHRS and YFSETQ. CDR3 residues: CASSRGINRGGDNGYTF. CDR3 sequence (DNA): TGCGCCAGCAGCAGGGGGATTAACAGGGGCGGGGATAATGGCTACACCTTC.

The chain has TRBV7-9 and TRBJ1-4; the D gene is possibly TRBD1 (5 bases). The germline V gene encodes CDR1 SEHNR and CDR2 FQNEAQ (reference sequence). CDR3 length equals 18 residues. The germline V and J ends were trimmed by 2 bases and 5 bases, with 21 bases remaining between them. The CDR3: CASSLIPRGQGGNEKLFF. CDR3 nucleotide sequence: TGTGCCAGCAGCTTAATCCCCCGTGGGCAGGGTGGCAATGAAAAACTGTTTTTT.

This clone was detected only a few times. This rearrangement joins TRBV19 to TRBJ1-5; maybe TRBD1 (5 bases). This CDR3 contains 17 residues. Looked up from germline, CDR1 is LNHDA and CDR2 is SQIVND (reference sequence). The V gene lost 5 bases and the J gene lost 2 bases, with 19 bases spanning the gap. CDR3 sequence (DNA): TGTGCCAGTAGTGGTGGGCTGGGGCTGAAGGGCAATCAGCCCCAGCATTTT. This gives the protein CASSGGLGLKGNQPQHF.

The rearrangement joins TRBV7-6 to TRBJ1-2; TRBD1 agrees at 8 bases. J lost 7 bases, V lost 0 bases, and 4 bases had no gene match. Germline V gene sequence: CDR1 SGHVS, CDR2 FNYEAQ. There are 14 residues in the CDR3. The CDR3 reads CASSLAQGAGGYTF. CDR3 DNA sequence: TGTGCCAGCAGCTTAGCCCAGGGGGCGGGTGGCTACACCTTC.

The chain is built from TRBV28 and TRBJ2-5, with TRBD2 matching 8 bases. The CDR3 is made up of 18 amino acids. Germline trimming cut 7 bases from V and 4 bases from J; bases unmatched to any gene: 20. Germline V gene data show CDR1 as MDHEN and CDR2 as SYDVKM. The CDR3 sequence: CASKFRHGGGGGLETQYF. CDR3 sequence (DNA): TGTGCCAGCAAGTTTCGGCACGGGGGGGGAGGAGGGTTAGAGACCCAGTACTTC.

The chain links TRBV5-6 to TRBJ2-3; possibly TRBD2 for D (6 bases). This CDR3 region has 16 residues. Trimming cost V 0 bases and J 0 bases, with 11 bases left between them. Germline values: CDR1 SGHDT, CDR2 YYEEEE. CDR3 in amino acids: CASSLVVAASTDTQYF. The CDR3 region has the DNA TGTGCCAGCAGCTTGGTAGTAGCGGCTAGCACAGATACGCAGTATTTT. Full variable domain (missing parts from reference TRBV5-6 and TRBJ2-3): DAGVTQSPTHLIKTRGQQVTLRCSPKSGHDTVSWYQQALGQGPQFIFQYYEEEERQRGNFPDRFSGHQFPNYSSELNVNALLLGDSALYLCASSLVVAASTDTQYFGPGTRLTVL.

The V and J genes are TRBV19 and TRBJ1-2; 9 bases line up with TRBD1. Unmatched junction bases numbered 9, after V lost 5 bases and J lost 5 bases. The CDR3 runs 15 residues. Germline assignment: CDR1 LNHDA and CDR2 SQIVND (reference sequence). In DNA form, the CDR3 reads TGTGCCAGTAGTTCACGGACAGGGGCATTATATGGCTACACCTTC. This gives the protein CASSSRTGALYGYTF.

CDR3 sequence reads: CASNSPQGNYGYTF. The CDR3 bases are TGTGCCAGCAACTCCCCACAGGGGAACTATGGCTACACCTTC. The V gene is TRBV28, the J gene TRBJ1-2; 7 bases agree with TRBD1. Germline-derived CDR1 and CDR2 are MDHEN and SYDVKM. Trimming took 7 bases from V and 2 from J; bases not matched to a gene: 7. The CDR3 totals 14 residues.

V gene TRBV5-8 combines with J gene TRBJ2-2; 7 bases are a match to TRBD1. Germline values: CDR1 SGHTS, CDR2 YDEGEE. V lost 1 base and J lost 6; bases outside the gene matches: 9. There are 16 residues in the CDR3. The CDR3 reads CASSLLVRGQAGELFF. As DNA, the CDR3 is TGTGCCAGCAGCTTGTTGGTTAGGGGGCAAGCCGGGGAGCTGTTTTTT.

The genes are TRBV5-8 and TRBJ1-5, with unresolved D. Trimming stripped 4 bases from V and 7 bases from J, with 9 bases between. The CDR3 length is 12 residues. Germline V CDR1 and CDR2: SGHTS, YDEGEE. CDR3 protein: CASSSPLQPQHF. The DNA for the CDR3 is TGTGCCAGCAGCAGCCCCCTCCAGCCCCAGCATTTT.

Points on this clone: One end of the junction fails to match germline, which may point to a read error. The gene calls are TRBV28 and TRBJ1-2, with D uncertain. This CDR3 is built from 14 residues. Germline V gene lookup returns CDR1 MDHEN and CDR2 SYDVKM. CDR3 nucleotide sequence: TGTGCCAGCAGTTTCCCTGGAGGTTTGTCGAGGGAACGGTTC. Amino acid sequence: CASSFPGGLSRERF.

The CDR3 reads CAWSPLGKGKSDTQYF. CDR3 sequence (DNA): TGTGCCTGGAGTCCTTTAGGAAAGGGGAAGTCAGATACGCAGTATTTT. J is TRBJ2-3 and V is TRBV30; TRBD1 is a possible D gene (5 bases). CDR3 length: 16 amino acids. V gave up 2 bases and J gave up 4 bases, with 19 bases separating them. Germline CDR1 and CDR2: GTSNPN and SVGIG (reference sequence).

CDR3 DNA sequence: TGCGCCAGCAGTGGGGACAGCTCCTATAATTCACCCCTCCACTTT. It codes for CASSGDSSYNSPLHF. The genes are TRBV10-1 and TRBJ1-6, with 7 bases aligning to TRBD1. After removal of 4 bases from V and 0 bases from J, the junction contained 0 bases not matched to a gene. CDR1 and CDR2 from the germline V gene are WNHNN and SYGVQD (reference sequence). This CDR3 contains 15 residues.

The rearrangement links TRBV5-4 to TRBJ1-2, with 8 nucleotides matching TRBD1. The V gene's germline CDR1 is SGHNT and CDR2 YYREEE (reference sequence). The trim removed 2 bases at V and 1 base at J, leaving 10 bases unmatched. The CDR3 consists of 17 residues. The CDR3 here is CASSFNAGTGYNYGYTF. In DNA, the CDR3 is TGTGCCAGCAGCTTTAATGCCGGGACAGGATATAACTATGGCTACACCTTC.

The gene calls are TRBV7-2 and TRBJ2-2; TRBD2 aligns across 15 bases. CDR1 and CDR2 from the germline V gene are SGHTA and FQGNSA. The CDR3 covers 16 residues. With V trimmed by 4 bases and J by 5 bases, 2 bases remained unmatched. The CDR3 nucleotides are TGTGCCAGCAGCTACGGGACTAGCGGGGGGACCGGGGAGCTGTTTTTT. Protein sequence: CASSYGTSGGTGELFF.

With respect to this clone: Germline and junction disagree at one end, which may indicate a read error. The chain employs TRBV7-7 and TRBJ2-6; D remains ambiguous. Germline V gene lookup returns CDR1 SSHAT and CDR2 FNYEAQ (reference sequence). This CDR3 spans 18 amino acids. The CDR3 sequence is CASSLRPGFISGANVLTF. The CDR3 DNA follows: TGTGCTAGCAGCTTAAGGCCAGGATTTATCTCTGGGGCCAACGTCCTGACTTTC.

The V gene is TRBV29-1, the J gene TRBJ1-2, with 9 bases identical to TRBD1. The CDR3 covers 14 residues. J was trimmed by 4 bases and V by 4 bases; bases with no gene match: 7. Germline values: CDR1 SQVTM, CDR2 ANQGSEA. CDR3 DNA: TGCAGCGTTGGGGGGGGACAGGGCGGCTATGGCTACACCTTC. It is translated as CSVGGGQGGYGYTF.